A selection of T cell receptor beta chains follows, all from one sample in a study of response to subunit inactivated influenza vaccine. Each CDR3 protein is one row after TCRdb ran MiXCR on the RT-PCR reads. This sample yields 550,000 to 800,000 distinct CDR3 sequences, of which 14% are seen a single time; 6% to 7% belongs to the top ten. Material: PBMCs from blood, obtained about 14 days before vaccination. The receptors here all came from a man aged 50 to 59 who received an inactivated influenza vaccine. Both conserved end residues are part of each CDR3. A D gene is named only where the DNA matches it firmly. A clone size is listed for some rows: how often the clone was seen (once, few, many), or a class if it is expanded.

d_call: -; clone_size: -; j_call: TRBJ1-1; v_call: TRBV27; cdr3_aa: CASSQNRVLNTEAFF; cdr3_nt: TGTGCCAGCAGTCAAAACAGGGTACTGAACACTGAAGCTTTCTTT
d_call: -; clone_size: few; j_call: TRBJ2-3; v_call: TRBV11-2; cdr3_aa: CASSQRGGSDTQYF; cdr3_nt: TGTGCCAGCAGCCAAAGGGGGGGGTCAGATACGCAGTATTTT
d_call: TRBD2; clone_size: -; j_call: TRBJ2-2; v_call: TRBV20-1; cdr3_aa: CSARDPGGPPNTGELFF; cdr3_nt: TGCAGTGCTAGAGATCCGGGGGGGCCTCCTAACACCGGGGAGCTGTTTTTT
d_call: TRBD1; clone_size: many; j_call: TRBJ1-2; v_call: TRBV27; cdr3_aa: CASSELGQGRGYTF; cdr3_nt: TGTGCCAGCAGCGAGCTCGGACAGGGACGTGGCTACACCTTC
d_call: TRBD1; clone_size: -; j_call: TRBJ1-6; v_call: TRBV19; cdr3_aa: CASSRTGVVNSPLHF; cdr3_nt: TGTGCCAGTAGCCGGACAGGGGTTGTCAATTCACCCCTCCACTTT
d_call: -; clone_size: many; j_call: TRBJ2-2; v_call: TRBV5-1; cdr3_aa: CASSSIGSGAGELFF; cdr3_nt: TGCGCCAGCAGCTCAATCGGGTCGGGTGCCGGGGAGCTGTTTTTT
d_call: -; clone_size: few; j_call: TRBJ1-6; v_call: TRBV6-1; cdr3_aa: CASRKDTRTNSPLHF; cdr3_nt: TGTGCCAGCAGAAAAGACACGAGGACTAATTCACCCCTCCACTTT
d_call: -; clone_size: -; j_call: TRBJ1-2; v_call: TRBV4-1; cdr3_aa: CASSQTTAGARTYGYTF; cdr3_nt: TGCGCCAGCAGCCAAACAACGGCAGGCGCCCGAACTTATGGCTACACCTTC
d_call: -; clone_size: -; j_call: TRBJ2-5; v_call: TRBV4-2; cdr3_aa: CASSQPPSEETQYF; cdr3_nt: TGTGCCAGCAGCCAGCCCCCTAGTGAAGAGACCCAGTACTTC
d_call: -; clone_size: few; j_call: TRBJ2-3; v_call: TRBV2; cdr3_aa: CASKIGSRGDTQYF; cdr3_nt: TGTGCCAGCAAGATAGGCAGTCGAGGGGATACGCAGTATTTT
d_call: -; clone_size: -; j_call: TRBJ2-7; v_call: TRBV6-2/TRBV6-3; cdr3_aa: CASSYGGVQYF; cdr3_nt: TGTGCCAGCAGTTACGGAGGGGTGCAGTACTTC